This is a list of T cell receptor beta chains from one sample in a study of shared clonotypes between healthy human individuals. Data came from immunoSEQ multiplex PCR; TCRdb stores just in-frame clones and leaves some out. The data hold 2 million to 2.5 million clones, with 85% to 95% observed a single time. The material sequenced was naive CD4+ T cells from PBMCs. The origin of the receptors is a man aged 18-30 years in good health. Some clones in this sample may be carry-over from other donors' samples. Both conserved end residues are part of each CDR3. The order of the fields is CDR3 DNA, CDR3 protein, V gene, clone size, D gene, J gene. D genes are given only for firm matches. A clone size is listed for some rows: how often the clone was seen (once, few, many), or a class if it is expanded.

TGCGCCAGCAGCTCGGGCCCAGCCTCCTACGAGCAGTACTTC CASSSGPASYEQYF TRBV5-1 . . TRBJ2-7
TGTGCCAGCAGCCCTGGGACAGGGGTGAGCGGCTACACCTTC CASSPGTGVSGYTF TRBV7-6 few TRBD1 TRBJ1-2
TGTGCCAGCACCCTGGAGGGGAACGAGCAGTACTTC CASTLEGNEQYF TRBV2 . . TRBJ2-7
TGTGCCAGCAGTGAGGGCGGGGGAAACACCATATATTTT CASSEGGGNTIYF TRBV6-1 . . TRBJ1-3
TGTGCCAGCAGTTCAAACCAAGGGGCCGACTATGGCTACACCTTC CASSSNQGADYGYTF TRBV6-6 . . TRBJ1-2
TGTGCCAGCAGCTTCCTCGGAGGGGGCGAAAGGAGTGGCTACACCTTC CASSFLGGGERSGYTF TRBV5-4 . TRBD1 TRBJ1-2
TGTGCCAGCAGCTTCTGGGGTGGGTATTCACCCCTCCACTTT CASSFWGGYSPLHF TRBV7-2 . . TRBJ1-6
TGCAGCGTTGGTCGACAGGGTGAAAAACTGTTTTTT CSVGRQGEKLFF TRBV29-1 . TRBD1 TRBJ1-4
TGCGCCAGCAGCCAAGACCTCTTGGGTGGCATTCAGTACTTC CASSQDLLGGIQYF TRBV4-3 . . TRBJ2-4
TGTGCCATCAGCGTTACGACGGCGAACTATGGCTACACCTTC CAISVTTANYGYTF TRBV10-3 . . TRBJ1-2
TGTGCCAGCAGCTTGGACGCCGGGGGAGGTCGGTACGAGCAGTACTTC CASSLDAGGGRYEQYF TRBV11-2 . . TRBJ2-7
TGCGCCAGCAGCTTGGGACTACGCCTCGCAGATACGCAGTATTTT CASSLGLRLADTQYF TRBV5-1 . . TRBJ2-3
TGTGCCAGCAGTTTCTGGGGGCCCGGAGAAGCTTTCTTT CASSFWGPGEAFF TRBV27 . . TRBJ1-1
TGTGCCAGCAGTCCCGGCCGGGCGTTCTCCTACAATGAGCAGTTCTTC CASSPGRAFSYNEQFF TRBV28 . . TRBJ2-1
TGTGCCAGCAGTTATATCTCTGGGGCCAACGTCCTGACTTTC CASSYISGANVLTF TRBV6-6 . . TRBJ2-6
TGCGCCAGCAGCTCTCTCGGACAGGGGTACCAAGAGACCCAGTACTTC CASSSLGQGYQETQYF TRBV5-1 . TRBD1 TRBJ2-5
TGCGCCAGCAGCCAGACTATAGCGGGATTAGACGAGCAGTACTTC CASSQTIAGLDEQYF TRBV4-3 . TRBD2 TRBJ2-7
TGTGCCAGCTCACAAATCCAAGCGGGACAGGGGAAGGACAATGAGCAGTTCTTC CASSQIQAGQGKDNEQFF TRBV18 once TRBD1 TRBJ2-1
TGCGCCAGCAGCCATCCTTTGGACAGGAACACTGAAGCTTTCTTT CASSHPLDRNTEAFF TRBV5-1 . . TRBJ1-1
TGCGCCAGCAGCGGAACTAGCGGCCTCTACGAGCAGTACTTC CASSGTSGLYEQYF TRBV5-1 . TRBD2 TRBJ2-7
TGCGCCAGCAGTGAAATGGAGGGGCGCATTAATGAGCAGTTCTTC CASSEMEGRINEQFF TRBV10-1 . . TRBJ2-1
TGTGCCAGCAGGACAGGGGCTTATAGCAATCAGCCCCAGCATTTT CASRTGAYSNQPQHF TRBV28 . TRBD1 TRBJ1-5
TGCGCCAGCAGCTTGGATGAGGGGGCGACGACCGGGGAGCTGTTTTTT CASSLDEGATTGELFF TRBV5-1 . TRBD1 TRBJ2-2
TGTGCCAGCAGTGACCCTGGCGGGGAGCTGTTTTTT CASSDPGGELFF TRBV6-1 . . TRBJ2-2
TGTGCCAGCAGCCAGGGGGCGGTTAATGGCTACACCTTC CASSQGAVNGYTF TRBV16 . . TRBJ1-2
TGCGCCAGCAGCCTAGACAGGGGTGGTCAGCCCCAGCATTTT CASSLDRGGQPQHF TRBV5-1 . TRBD1 TRBJ1-5
TGTGCCATCAGTGAGTTTAGCGGGTCGGCAGGGGGCGAGCAGTACTTC CAISEFSGSAGGEQYF TRBV10-3 . . TRBJ2-7
TGTGCCAGCAGGGGACTCAGCACAGATACGCAGTATTTT CASRGLSTDTQYF TRBV11-2 once . TRBJ2-3
TGTGCCAGTATTCGGAAGGGGGCCACTGAAGCTTTCTTT CASIRKGATEAFF TRBV19 few TRBD1 TRBJ1-1
TGTGCCAGCAGCTTAACCAGGACCTACACTGAAGCTTTCTTT CASSLTRTYTEAFF TRBV7-2 . . TRBJ1-1
TGCGCCAGCAGCTTGAGTAGCACTGAAGCTTTCTTT CASSLSSTEAFF TRBV5-1 few . TRBJ1-1
TGTGCCAGCAGCGACCGGGACAGGGTCATCTCTGGAAACACCATATATTTT CASSDRDRVISGNTIYF TRBV9 . TRBD1 TRBJ1-3
TGTGCCAGCATCGACAGGGTGAAGAACACTGAAGCTTTCTTT CASIDRVKNTEAFF TRBV6-5 few TRBD1 TRBJ1-1
TGTGCCAGCGCCCCGGACAGCTACACCGGGGAGCTGTTTTTT CASAPDSYTGELFF TRBV2 . . TRBJ2-2
TGTGCCAGCAGAGCCGTGAACAGGGGAACAGATACGCAGTATTTT CASRAVNRGTDTQYF TRBV27 once TRBD1 TRBJ2-3
TGTGCCAGCAGTCTCAGCCGGGACCTCATGAACACTGAAGCTTTCTTT CASSLSRDLMNTEAFF TRBV28 . . TRBJ1-1
TGTGCCACCCTTCCCGGGACAGGGCTTCAAGAGACCCAGTACTTC CATLPGTGLQETQYF TRBV28 . TRBD1 TRBJ2-5
TGTGCCAGCAGCTCGACTTCCCTCGGTCGGGGCGAGCAGTACTTC CASSSTSLGRGEQYF TRBV7-8 . . TRBJ2-7
TGTGCCAGCAGCTTAGAACCAGGCGGGAGGGCCTACAATGAGCAGTTCTTC CASSLEPGGRAYNEQFF TRBV7-7 . TRBD2 TRBJ2-1
TGCGCCAGCAGCAACCGGGACGGAATCGTTAGAAGCTCCTACGAGCAGTACTTC CASSNRDGIVRSSYEQYF TRBV5-1 . . TRBJ2-7
TGTGCCAGCAGCTTAGCCCTAGCTGCAGATACGCAGTATTTT CASSLALAADTQYF TRBV7-9 . . TRBJ2-3
TGTGCCAGCAGTAACCCCAGCGGGAGGGCCTCGTTCGGGGAGACCCAGTACTTC CASSNPSGRASFGETQYF TRBV7-2 . TRBD2 TRBJ2-5
TGTGCCAGCTCACCAATCGGGGGCCGAACAGATACGCAGTATTTT CASSPIGGRTDTQYF TRBV18 . . TRBJ2-3
TGTGCCAGTAGTGGGAAACTAGCGGGAGGTACCGGGGAGCTGTTTTTT CASSGKLAGGTGELFF TRBV19 . TRBD2 TRBJ2-2
TGCGCCAGCTCCCCTGGCATGGGGGGGGGTCAAGAGACCCAGTACTTC CASSPGMGGGQETQYF TRBV5-1 . TRBD2 TRBJ2-5
TGTGCCACCAAGCGGGAGAACACCGGGGAGCTGTTTTTT CATKRENTGELFF TRBV6-5 . TRBD2 TRBJ2-2
TGTGCCAGCAGTGAATGGGAGGGGATTAATGAGCAGTTCTTC CASSEWEGINEQFF TRBV25-1 . TRBD2 TRBJ2-1
TGTGCCTCGGACCGGGTCTATGGCTACACCTTC CASDRVYGYTF TRBV30 . . TRBJ1-2
TGTGCCAGCAGTTCATCTAGCGGGAGGGTGTGGAATGAGCAGTTCTTC CASSSSSGRVWNEQFF TRBV28 . TRBD2 TRBJ2-1
TGTGCCAGCAGCCAAGACGAGACAGGGGGACGTCAGCCCCAGCATTTT CASSQDETGGRQPQHF TRBV4-2 . TRBD1 TRBJ1-5
TGTGCCAGCAGCTCGGGGGGGGCCAATCAGCCCCAGCATTTT CASSSGGANQPQHF TRBV5-5 once . TRBJ1-5
TGTGCCAGCAGTTTAAGGGTTTTAAGAGGCTACACCTTC CASSLRVLRGYTF TRBV28 . . TRBJ1-2
TGTGCCAGCCAGCTCGGCAGTACTAATGAAAAACTGTTTTTT CASQLGSTNEKLFF TRBV7-9 . . TRBJ1-4
TGTGCCAGCAGCCCACTAAATCTCCACTTC CASSPLNLHF TRBV7-3 once . TRBJ2-4
TGTGCCAGCGGTAGACTTGGGCAGCCCCAGCATTTT CASGRLGQPQHF TRBV2 . . TRBJ1-5